One and the same sample provided the 15 T cell receptor beta chains below, sequenced in a study of blood T cell repertoires in COVID-19. Sequenced by immunoSEQ multiplex PCR; TCRdb stores in-frame clones only, minus some. The table lists roughly 570,000 clones, 85% to 90% of them singletons. The sequenced material came from peripheral blood. Source of these receptors: a woman aged 45-59 years with COVID-19, enrolled during active disease.

For this clone: One end of the junction does not line up with germline, which may come from a read error. V and J are TRBV19 and TRBJ1-1, with D perhaps TRBD1 (6 bases). The CDR3 sequence is 13 residues long. Per germline, CDR1 LNHDA and CDR2 SQIVND (reference sequence). In DNA, the CDR3 is TGTGCCAGTAGTCCGGCTACACACCTTGACAGGTCTTTT. Its protein is CASSPATHLDRSF.

The rearrangement uses TRBV28 and TRBJ2-5, with 8 bases lining up with TRBD2. Germline assignment: CDR1 MDHEN and CDR2 SYDVKM. The CDR3 extends over 17 amino acids. The V and J ends lost 2 bases and 0 bases, in that order; junction bases with no gene match: 8. The CDR3 protein is CASSLRGGPVNQETQYF. For the CDR3, the DNA is TGTGCCAGCAGTTTACGCGGGGGGCCTGTCAACCAAGAGACCCAGTACTTC.

This chain uses TRBV6-5 with TRBJ1-2; the match to TRBD1 covers 7 bases. This CDR3 comprises 15 residues. The trim removed 2 bases at V and 6 bases at J, leaving 9 bases unmatched. Germline V gene lookup returns CDR1 MNHEY and CDR2 SVGAGI. The chain's CDR3 is CASSYPNRGSHGYTF. The CDR3 DNA sequence: TGTGCCAGCAGTTACCCCAACAGGGGATCCCATGGCTACACCTTC.

This clone has just one count. The V call is TRBV5-4, the J call TRBJ2-1; TRBD1 matches 7 bases. This CDR3 has 15 amino acids. Germline V lookup: CDR1 SGHNT, CDR2 YYREEE (reference sequence). V lost 5 bases and J lost 10; bases outside the gene matches: 15. CDR3 sequence (DNA): TGTGCCAGCAGAGGGGCAGGGGGTCCTGCCGGAGAGCAGTTCTTC. Protein: CASRGAGGPAGEQFF. The variable domain in full, completed from reference TRBV5-4 and TRBJ2-1, reads ETGVTQSPTHLIKTRGQQVTLRCSSQSGHNTVSWYQQALGQGPQFIFQYYREEENGRGNFPPRFSGLQFPNYSSELNVNALELDDSALYLCASRGAGGPAGEQFFGPGTRLTVL.

The V call is TRBV3-1 (or the pseudogene TRBV3-2), the J call TRBJ2-1; TRBD1 matches 7 bases. The CDR3 has 17 amino acids. The trim removed 1 base at V and 9 bases at J, leaving 15 bases unmatched. The V gene's germline CDR1 is LGHDT and CDR2 YNNKEL (reference sequence). CDR3 sequence reads: CASSQGSRAPGDSEQFF. The CDR3 coding sequence is TGTGCCAGCAGCCAAGGATCTAGAGCACCCGGGGACAGTGAGCAGTTCTTC.

The J gene is TRBJ1-6, the V gene TRBV29-1; D is unclear. The ends were cut back, 4 bases at V and 8 bases at J, with 18 bases in the middle. Germline CDR1 reads SQVTM; CDR2 reads ANQGSEA. The CDR3 is 15 amino acids. The chain's CDR3 is CSVGVEADRDSPLHF. The CDR3 DNA follows: TGCAGCGTTGGAGTTGAGGCCGACCGCGATTCACCCCTCCACTTT.

In nucleotides, the CDR3 is TGTGCCAGCACTGGCGGGTCCTCGTCCGAGCAGTACTTC. It specifies CASTGGSSSEQYF. The chain has TRBV2 and TRBJ2-7; TRBD2 might be the D (5 bases). Between the trimmed V and J ends, which lost 7 bases and 6 bases, there was a span of 16 bases. This CDR3 spans 13 amino acids. The germline V gene encodes CDR1 SNHLY and CDR2 FYNNEI.

The chain recombines TRBV7-2 with TRBJ2-3; 16 bases line up with TRBD2. After removal of 5 bases from V and 7 bases from J, the junction contained 6 bases not matched to a gene. The CDR3 runs to 16 residues. Germline V gene lookup returns CDR1 SGHTA and CDR2 FQGNSA. DNA for the CDR3: TGTGCCAGCAGCACGGGACTAGCGGGGGGGATGAATACGCAGTATTTT. It yields the protein CASSTGLAGGMNTQYF. Filled out from reference TRBV7-2 and TRBJ2-3, the complete variable domain reads GAGVSQSPSNKVTEKGKDVELRCDPISGHTALYWYRQSLGQGLEFLIYFQGNSAPDKSGLPSDRFSAERTGGSVSTLTIQRTQQEDSAVYLCASSTGLAGGMNTQYFGPGTRLTVL.

The chain has TRBV12-5 and TRBJ2-5, with 10 bases matching TRBD2. The germline V gene encodes CDR1 LGHNT and CDR2 FRNRAP. V gave up 2 bases and J gave up 5 bases; unmatched junction bases: 11. The CDR3 is 17 residues long. CDR3 loop: CASGLRPLLAGWETQYF. The CDR3 DNA sequence: TGTGCTAGTGGTTTGCGCCCGTTACTAGCGGGGTGGGAGACCCAGTACTTC.

Concerning this clone: At one of its ends the junction is not consistent with the germline gene, which may arise from a read error. The chain uses TRBV19 and TRBJ1-2, with D possibly matching TRBD1 (5 bases). The CDR3 runs to 15 residues. Germline CDR1 LNHDA, CDR2 SQIVND (reference sequence). The chain's CDR3 is CASSIRRGGNYGYTF. In DNA, the CDR3 is TGTGCCAGTAGTATTAGGAGGGGAGGGAACTACGGCTACACCTTC.

The CDR3: CASGPDRAQGYTF. DNA of the CDR3: TGTGCCAGCGGTCCGGACAGGGCTCAGGGCTACACCTTC. The chain carries TRBV9 and TRBJ1-2; 8 bases fit TRBD1. After removal of 7 bases from V and 8 bases from J, the junction contained 10 bases not matched to a gene. CDR1 SGDLS and CDR2 YYNGEE come from the germline V gene. The length of the CDR3 is 13 residues. The full variable domain, rest sourced from reference TRBV9 and TRBJ1-2, is DSGVTQTPKHLITATGQRVTLRCSPRSGDLSVYWYQQSLDQGLQFLIQYYNGEERAKGNILERFSAQQFPDLHSELNLSSLELGDSALYFCASGPDRAQGYTFGSGTRLTVV.

The chain uses TRBV3-1 (or the pseudogene TRBV3-2) and TRBJ2-1; possible D gene TRBD2, 6 bases. The CDR3 loop spans 12 amino acids. Germline assignment: CDR1 LGHDT and CDR2 YNNKEL (reference sequence). Trimming removed 1 base at V and 12 bases at J, with 10 bases between. CDR3 sequence: CASSQGQGGQFF. DNA for the CDR3: TGTGCCAGCAGCCAAGGGCAGGGAGGGCAGTTCTTC.

The chain employs TRBV29-1 and TRBJ2-3; D possibly corresponds to TRBD2 (6 bases). The CDR3 length is 14 residues. Germline V CDR1 and CDR2: SQVTM, ANQGSEA. The V end was cut by 3 bases, the J end by 2 bases, with 12 bases between. As DNA, the CDR3 is TGCAGCGTTGACCGGGACTTAGTCACAGATACGCAGTATTTT. Amino acid sequence: CSVDRDLVTDTQYF.

J is TRBJ2-3 and V is TRBV2; D possibly corresponds to TRBD2 (6 bases). Trimming pared 4 bases from V and 6 bases from J, leaving 11 bases between. Germline V gene lookup returns CDR1 SNHLY and CDR2 FYNNEI. The CDR3 totals 13 residues. The CDR3 DNA reads TGTGCCAGCAGTGTTGGACGGGGGGATACGCAGTATTTT. Translated: CASSVGRGDTQYF.

J is TRBJ1-1 and V is TRBV11-2, with TRBD1 as a possible D gene (5 bases). V was pared by 3 bases and J by 0 bases, with 8 bases between. CDR1 and CDR2 (germline): SGHAT, FQNNGV. The length of the CDR3 is 14 residues. The CDR3 nucleotides read TGTGCCAGCAGCTTGACAGCGTTGAACACTGAAGCTTTCTTT. As protein: CASSLTALNTEAFF.